The present entry profiles one TCR beta chain with its context. Its antigen is unknown. This specimen belongs to a study of CD8 T cells in ankylosing spondylitis. Study-level findings and limits: A TCR beta motif of several highly homologous variants seemed to mark ankylosing spondylitis blood. Disease-linked clones had a CD8+ phenotype and relatively low frequency in peripheral blood. Earlier work had already found some motif variants in reactive arthritis synovial fluid and blood.

TCRdb itself ran the 5' RACE reads through MiXCR, one entry per CDR3 protein. The top ten hold around 0.92% of the sample, which has about 440,000 distinct CDR3 sequences, about 15% seen once. The CDR3 totals 14 residues. The V gene's germline CDR1 is SGHKS and CDR2 YYEKEE (reference sequence). V shed 2 bases, J shed 8 bases, and the junction held 2 bases outside the gene matches. The V gene is TRBV5-5, the J gene TRBJ2-1, with 12 bases lining up with TRBD2. What was sequenced was blood, either unsorted or a sorted T cell fraction (not recorded which). The receptor was derived from a male donor with ankylosing spondylitis. The CDR3 sequence is CASSFTSGGYEQFF. CDR3 nucleotides: TGTGCCAGCAGCTTCACTAGCGGGGGGTATGAGCAGTTCTTC.